The rows below give T cell receptor beta chains drawn from one sample of a study of T cell changes during pregnancy in multiple sclerosis. TCRdb's table, derived via immunoSEQ multiplex PCR, lists solely in-frame clones and lacks some. The sample yields approximately 130,000 clones, about 96% seen once. The sample here was peripheral blood, taken after pregnancy. These receptors originate from a female donor with multiple sclerosis, enrolled in a pregnancy study. CDR3s include the opening cysteine and the closing phenylalanine or tryptophan. Each record gives: D gene, V gene, clone size, J gene, CDR3 protein, CDR3 DNA. A D gene is named only where the DNA matches it firmly. Expanded clones get a size class; other rows say once, few or many, or leave the size out.

>-|TRBV6-5|-|TRBJ2-3
CASSYYGTDTQYF
TGTGCCAGCAGTTATTACGGGACAGATACGCAGTATTTT
>-|TRBV6-5|-|TRBJ1-4
CASGPDSRGEKLFF
TGTGCCAGCGGCCCGGACAGTCGGGGTGAAAAACTGTTTTTT
>TRBD1|TRBV7-2|-|TRBJ2-3
CASSFTQGGTDTQYF
TGTGCCAGCAGTTTCACGCAGGGGGGCACAGATACGCAGTATTTT
>-|TRBV5-1|-|TRBJ1-5
CASSLEVGSQPQHF
TGCGCCAGCAGCTTGGAGGTAGGGAGTCAGCCCCAGCATTTT
>TRBD2|TRBV28|-|TRBJ2-7
CASSLWGTSAYEQYF
TGTGCCAGCAGTTTATGGGGGACTAGCGCCTACGAGCAGTACTTC
>TRBD2|TRBV5-4|-|TRBJ2-7
CASSKGLAGGIGLGEQYF
TGTGCCAGCAGCAAGGGACTAGCGGGAGGAATCGGTCTCGGCGAGCAGTACTTC
>TRBD1|TRBV2|-|TRBJ1-4
CASSYLTGTNEKLFF
TGTGCCAGCAGTTACCTGACAGGGACTAATGAAAAACTGTTTTTT
>-|TRBV11-3|once|TRBJ2-3
CASSSPADYHTDTQYF
TGTGCCAGCAGTTCGCCCGCAGACTACCACACAGATACGCAGTATTTT
>-|TRBV27|-|TRBJ1-1
CASSFLLTGSEAFF
TGTGCCAGCAGTTTCCTCCTTACAGGGTCTGAAGCTTTCTTT
>-|TRBV29-1|-|TRBJ1-2
CSVESRDGYTF
TGCAGCGTTGAGTCCCGTGATGGCTACACCTTC
>TRBD2|TRBV30|-|TRBJ2-1
CAWSGSGGGAFYNEQFF
TGTGCCTGGAGTGGCTCGGGGGGGGGCGCATTCTACAATGAGCAGTTCTTC
>-|TRBV5-8|-|TRBJ2-1
CASSLGIARRSYNEQFF
TGTGCCAGCAGCTTGGGAATAGCCCGACGCTCCTACAATGAGCAGTTCTTC